The present T cell receptor beta chain was sequenced within a study of T cells in tuberculosis. For the study at large: T cells were selected with CD1B tetramers loaded with glucose monomycolate. Study-wide points: Cases with active tuberculosis were adults, while controls were adolescents.

Unsorted cryopreserved PBMC were sequenced, averaging roughly 100,000 T cells per clinical donor. Turning to this clone: Its specificity is not known.

Generated by immunoSEQ multiplex PCR, the TCRdb table keeps only in-frame clones and is missing some. The table records around 32,000 clones, approximately 94% of them present only once. This CDR3 spans 14 amino acids. Germline V gives CDR1 SGHTA, CDR2 FQGNSA. V shed 2 bases and J shed 9 bases, with 16 bases lying between them. This rearrangement joins TRBV7-2 to TRBJ2-5; TRBD1 is a possible D gene (6 bases). Specimen: PBMCs. The receptor comes from a donor aged 10-35 years with latent tuberculosis or without tuberculosis infection. CDR3 sequence (DNA): TGTGCCAGCAGCTTAAGAATAGGACAGAGTCCCCAGTACTTC. It yields the protein CASSLRIGQSPQYF.